The entry below gives a single TCR beta chain sequence along with its context. TCRdb's copy holds only in-frame clones and misses some; the assay was immunoSEQ multiplex PCR. The table has some 400,000 clones, around 87% seen once. The length of the CDR3 is 18 residues. Unmatched junction bases numbered 12, after V lost 0 bases and J lost 4 bases. CDR1 and CDR2 from the germline V gene are MNHNS and SASEGT. The sample is drawn from a study of blood T cell repertoires in COVID-19. The chain employs TRBV6-1 and TRBJ1-1; 9 nucleotides agree with TRBD1. The receptor was isolated from a young man who had recovered from COVID-19. Sequencing was done on a sample of PBMCs or T cells enriched from blood (not recorded which). The CDR3 DNA reads as TGTGCCAGCAGTGAAGCTGGGGGGGGACAGGGTCATGCCACTGAAGCTTTCTTT. Translating it yields CASSEAGGGQGHATEAFF.